This TCR beta chain emerged from a study of blood T cells in healthy people across ages. Primed by a sample-barcoded 5' primer and a J-beta primer mix, a second PCR proceeded for 7 to 11 cycles. TCRdb called the 5' RACE reads again in MiXCR, with one record for every CDR3 protein. The sample consists of some 560,000 distinct CDR3 sequences, about 25% of them appearing once. Comments on this clonotype: Its antigen is unknown.

General study points: Age brought a roughly linear fall in TCR beta diversity measured per million T cells. CMV status of donors was not determined, possibly confounding expanded clonotype changes.

The authors isolated at least 7 million PBMCs per sample. This sample also appeared in a second study, on T cells of mothers and their children. Per that paper: The authors identified no persistent microchimeric T cell clones.

The clonotype originates from a boy aged 2 to 10 in good health. The specimen sequenced was blood.

CDR3 nucleotide sequence: TGTGCCAGCAGCCTTGGACTAGCGGAGTACGAGCAGTACTTC. This gives the protein CASSLGLAEYEQYF. The chain recombines TRBV3-1 with TRBJ2-7; TRBD2 matches 10 bases. CDR3 length: 14 amino acids. V lost 4 bases to trimming and J lost 4 bases; unmatched junction nucleotides: 4. Germline CDR1 reads LGHDT; CDR2 reads YNNKEL (reference sequence).